The 9 T cell receptor beta chains reported below all come from one sample, sequenced in a study of blood T cell repertoires in COVID-19. Sequencing used immunoSEQ multiplex PCR; TCRdb keeps in-frame clones, though not all of them. Here the sample spans about 300,000 clones, approximately 82% being singletons. The sample consisted of peripheral blood. The origin of the receptors is a woman between 50 and 59 years old with acute or convalescent COVID-19.

The rearrangement joins TRBV5-4 to TRBJ2-3; D not resolved. V was trimmed by 0 bases and J by 2 bases, leaving 13 bases between them. The CDR3 loop spans 16 amino acids. Per germline, CDR1 SGHNT and CDR2 YYREEE (reference sequence). The CDR3 coding sequence is TGTGCCAGCAGCTTGGGTGGGTGGGCTTTCACAGATACGCAGTATTTT. Encoded protein: CASSLGGWAFTDTQYF.

The chain carries TRBV5-6 and TRBJ1-2; 12 bases align to TRBD1. V was clipped by 3 bases and J by 5 bases; unmatched bases: 11. There are 17 residues in the CDR3. CDR1 is SGHDT, CDR2 YYEEEE, per germline. The CDR3 region is CASSSRGGTGGIYGYTF. DNA of the CDR3: TGTGCCAGCAGCTCCCGGGGCGGGACAGGGGGCATTTATGGCTACACCTTC.

The V gene is TRBV19, the J gene TRBJ1-6, with a possible D match to TRBD1 (5 bases). Germline CDR1 is LNHDA and CDR2 is SQIVND (reference sequence). The CDR3 spans 15 residues. V was trimmed by 5 bases and J by 5 bases, leaving 13 bases between them. CDR3 nucleotide sequence: TGTGCCAGTAGTCCGCCGGGGGTCGATAATTCACCCCTCCACTTT. Its protein product is CASSPPGVDNSPLHF.

The chain links TRBV5-1 to TRBJ2-7; a weak D match, TRBD1 (6 bases). The germline CDR1 and CDR2 sequences are SGHRS and YFSETQ. This CDR3 has 15 amino acids. V shed 4 bases and J shed 0 bases, with 14 bases lying between them. The DNA of the CDR3 is TGCGCCAGCAGCGTGGACCCGGGACACTCCTACGAGCAGTACTTC. Its translation is CASSVDPGHSYEQYF.

At least ten counts were recorded for this clone. The chain carries TRBV7-2 and TRBJ1-6; 8 bases fit TRBD1. Looked up from germline, CDR1 is SGHTA and CDR2 is FQGNSA. This CDR3 is built from 13 residues. Trimming at V came to 7 bases and at J to 9 bases, leaving 5 bases not matched to a gene. CDR3: CASTPTGASPLHF. The CDR3 nucleotides read TGTGCCAGCACCCCGACAGGGGCTTCACCCCTCCACTTT.

This clone was seen only a few times. The chain employs TRBV5-1 and TRBJ1-5; possibly TRBD1 for D (5 bases). The CDR3 has 16 residues. V lost 4 bases to trimming and J lost 2 bases, with 16 bases between them. The germline V gene encodes CDR1 SGHRS and CDR2 YFSETQ. Here the CDR3 reads CASSPGGGARNQPQHF. The CDR3 DNA sequence: TGCGCCAGCAGCCCGGGAGGTGGGGCGCGCAATCAGCCCCAGCATTTT. Together with reference TRBV5-1 and TRBJ1-5, the CDR3 gives the full variable domain: KAGVTQTPRYLIKTRGQQVTLSCSPISGHRSVSWYQQTPGQGLQFLFEYFSETQRNKGNFPGRFSGRQFSNSRSEMNVSTLELGDSALYLCASSPGGGARNQPQHFGDGTRLSIL.

This chain connects TRBV5-6 to TRBJ2-1, with 11 positions matching TRBD2. V lost 4 bases and J lost 7; bases outside the gene matches: 13. The CDR3 spans 17 residues. Germline CDR1 and CDR2: SGHDT and YYEEEE. The CDR3 nucleotides are TGTGCCAGCAGCGGGTCTAGCGGGGGGACCGCCGGAAATGAGCAGTTCTTC. This gives the protein CASSGSSGGTAGNEQFF.

This clone was observed a handful of times. The rearrangement uses TRBV2 and TRBJ2-7, with TRBD1 matching 8 bases. V dropped 6 bases and J dropped 2; count of bases not matched to a gene: 9. Germline CDR1 is SNHLY and CDR2 is FYNNEI. The CDR3 is 15 amino acids. The CDR3 DNA sequence: TGTGCCAGCAGCTTAGACAGGGGTAGCCCCTACGAGCAGTACGTC. It is translated as CASSLDRGSPYEQYV.

This rearrangement joins TRBV24-1 to TRBJ1-2; 7 bases line up with TRBD1. Trimming took 4 bases from V and 1 from J; bases not matched to a gene: 5. This CDR3 region has 15 residues. The germline V gene encodes CDR1 KGHDR and CDR2 SFDVKD. The CDR3 coding sequence is TGTGCCACCAGTGAGCCTAACAGGGGTAACTATGGCTACACCTTC. Translation gives CATSEPNRGNYGYTF.